These 20 T cell receptor beta chains originate from one sample sequenced in a study of post-analysis software for immune sequencing data. Study observations and caveats: About 5 TRBV segments, including TRBV5-6, TRBV5-1 and TRBV20-1, were more frequent in patients than controls.

Unique molecular identifiers were present in the TCR beta cDNA libraries. Via MiXCR, TCRdb re-called the PCR reads, giving one row per CDR3 protein. Altogether 550,000 to 700,000 distinct CDR3 sequences are present, 44% being singletons, with the ten largest covering more than 1.5%. Their specific antigens are unknown. Specimen: blood. These receptors originate from a girl under 18 with multiple sclerosis.

V and J are TRBV5-1 and TRBJ2-5; D may correspond to TRBD1 or TRBD2 (6 bases each). The better agreement between TRBJ2-7 and the DNA end casts doubt on the J call. The CDR3 is made up of 17 amino acids. Germline CDR1 and CDR2: SGHRS and YFSETQ. CDR3 amino acids: CASSPTWGPGAVYEQYF. As DNA, the CDR3 is TGCGCCAGCAGCCCCACCTGGGGTCCGGGGGCGGTTTACGAGCAGTACTTC.

This rearrangement joins TRBV4-1 to TRBJ2-3, with D possibly TRBD2 on 6 matching bases. Trimming removed 0 bases from V and 6 bases from J, with 10 bases in between. Germline V lookup: CDR1 MGHRA, CDR2 YSYEKL. This CDR3 contains 14 residues. CDR3 in DNA: TGCGCCAGCAGCCAAGATAGGCGGGATGATACGCAGTATTTT. This gives the protein CASSQDRRDDTQYF.

There are many counts of this clonotype. Mismatch with germline at one junction end may stem from a read error. The chain combines TRBV7-9 with TRBJ2-5; no definite D call. Looked up from germline, CDR1 is SEHNR and CDR2 is FQNEAQ (reference sequence). The CDR3 spans 14 residues. The CDR3 coding sequence is TGTGCCAGCAGTTTAGTAGGGCTCCAAGAGACCCAGTACTTC. It is translated as CASSLVGLQETQYF.

The V and J genes are TRBV11-3 and TRBJ2-1, with 10 nucleotides matching TRBD2. V trimming: 5 bases; J trimming: 8 bases; junction bases outside the gene matches: 15. CDR1 is SGHNT and CDR2 is YENEEA in the germline V gene. The CDR3 totals 17 residues. In DNA form, the CDR3 reads TGTGCCAGCAGCCATAGGGCTAGCGGGAGTTATGGCGATGAGCAGTTCTTC. As protein: CASSHRASGSYGDEQFF.

V usage is TRBV7-9 and J usage is TRBJ1-5; D perhaps matches TRBD1 (5 bases). V lost 5 bases and J lost 1, with 18 bases in between. The CDR3 runs 17 residues. From germline, CDR1 is SEHNR and CDR2 FQNEAQ (reference sequence). The CDR3 region is CASSLGLRDGSNQPQHF. In nucleotides, the CDR3 is TGTGCCAGCAGCCTAGGGCTCAGGGATGGCAGCAATCAGCCCCAGCATTTT.

This clonotype was found a few times. The CDR3 nucleotides are TGCGCCAGCAGCCCTGACAGGGGCGCCTCGAACACTGAAGCTTTCTTT. Translation: CASSPDRGASNTEAFF. The chain joins TRBV5-1 to TRBJ1-1; TRBD1 agrees at 8 bases. Trimming at V came to 4 bases and at J to 1 base, leaving 9 bases not matched to a gene. CDR3 size: 16 residues. Germline assignment: CDR1 SGHRS and CDR2 YFSETQ.

The rearrangement links TRBV12-3 or TRBV12-4 to TRBJ2-6; possible D gene TRBD1, 6 bases. The ends were cut back, 8 bases at V and 1 base at J, with 12 bases in the middle. The CDR3 has 15 residues. The DNA of the CDR3 is TGTGCCAGCTGCAGGGGTGGTTCTGGGGCCAACGTCCTGACTTTC. It codes for CASCRGGSGANVLTF.

There are a few counts of this clonotype. The gene calls are TRBV3-1 and TRBJ2-1; no clear D gene. There are 11 residues in the CDR3. Germline lookup yields CDR1 LGHDT and CDR2 YNNKEL (reference sequence). Trimming removed 6 bases from V and 8 bases from J, with 8 bases in between. The CDR3 loop reads CASSQADEQFF. Written as DNA, the CDR3 is TGTGCCAGCAGTCAGGCGGATGAGCAGTTCTTC.

The V and J genes are TRBV11-3 and TRBJ2-7, with TRBD1 as a possible D gene (5 bases). Germline V gene lookup returns CDR1 SGHNT and CDR2 YENEEA. The CDR3 runs 15 residues. V lost 0 bases and J 3 bases, leaving 12 bases between the germline ends. The CDR3 DNA follows: TGTGCCAGCAGCTTAGAAAGGGGCGGACACTACGAGCAGTACTTC. Amino acid sequence: CASSLERGGHYEQYF.

The rearrangement uses TRBV6-2 or TRBV6-3 and TRBJ2-7, with a tentative D call TRBD1 (6 bases). The germline V and J ends were trimmed by 5 bases and 4 bases, with 15 bases remaining between them. CDR1 is MNHEY and CDR2 is SVGEGT in the germline V gene. This CDR3 is 14 amino acids long. Here the CDR3 reads CASSTDRLQYEQYF. CDR3 nucleotides: TGTGCCAGCAGTACGGACAGACTACAATACGAGCAGTACTTC.

This clonotype was seen a few times. This chain joins TRBV7-2 and TRBJ2-4; D is possibly TRBD2 (5 bases). The CDR3 has 13 amino acids. The V gene lost 5 bases and the J gene lost 11 bases, with 16 bases spanning the gap. Germline CDR1 reads SGHTA; CDR2 reads FQGNSA. The CDR3 loop reads CASSTRETTLQYF. The CDR3 DNA reads as TGTGCCAGCAGCACGAGGGAGACCACCCTTCAGTACTTC.

This clonotype was detected only a few times. V usage is TRBV6-2 or TRBV6-3 and J usage is TRBJ2-3, with unresolved D. The CDR3 has 16 residues. Germline values: CDR1 MNHEY, CDR2 SVGEGT. V was pared by 2 bases and J by 2 bases, with 14 bases between. The CDR3 coding sequence is TGTGCCAGCAGTTACCCAACGTTTGGGCACACAGATACGCAGTATTTT. Translation: CASSYPTFGHTDTQYF.

V usage is TRBV3-1 and J usage is TRBJ2-1; the D is unclear. Deletions cut 6 bases from V and 6 bases from J, with 24 bases between. Germline loops: CDR1 LGHDT, CDR2 YNNKEL (reference sequence). There are 17 residues in the CDR3. The CDR3: CASRRNLGPIKGNEQFF. Written as DNA, the CDR3 is TGTGCCAGCAGAAGAAATCTAGGACCCATTAAAGGCAATGAGCAGTTCTTC.

The CDR3 nucleotides read TGTGCCAGCACTTCAGGACTTCCTACCTACGAGCAGTACTTC. The encoded protein is CASTSGLPTYEQYF. The V and J genes are TRBV28 and TRBJ2-7; weak D call: TRBD2 (5 bases). V dropped 7 bases and J dropped 2 bases, with 15 bases sitting between them. CDR1 and CDR2 (germline): MDHEN, SYDVKM. The CDR3 is made up of 14 amino acids.

This chain joins TRBV27 and TRBJ2-7; TRBD1 agrees at 10 bases. V was clipped by 3 bases and J by 0 bases; unmatched bases: 5. The germline V gene encodes CDR1 MNHEY and CDR2 SMNVEV (reference sequence). The length of the CDR3 is 16 residues. The CDR3 reads CASSLSGTGASYEQYF. CDR3 nucleotide sequence: TGTGCCAGCAGTTTGTCCGGGACAGGGGCCTCCTACGAGCAGTACTTC.

The CDR3 loop reads CSVEEQGDYYGYTF. For the CDR3, the DNA is TGCAGCGTTGAAGAACAGGGAGACTACTATGGCTACACCTTC. The chain is built from TRBV29-1 and TRBJ1-2, with D possibly TRBD1 on 6 matching bases. The CDR3 is 14 residues long. Trimming cost V 0 bases and J 3 bases, with 11 bases left between them. Germline V gene data show CDR1 as SQVTM and CDR2 as ANQGSEA.

This chain connects TRBV21-1 to TRBJ2-7; TRBD1 is the table's D call and was not checked against the DNA. TRBV21-1 is noted as a pseudogene. The CDR3 has 14 amino acids. CDR3 DNA: TGTGCCAGCATCCCGGGACAGGGGACTGAAGAGCAGTACTTC. It yields the protein CASIPGQGTEEQYF.

The genes are TRBV25-1 and TRBJ2-3; D is ambiguous. The CDR3 length is 15 residues. Trimming stripped 0 bases from V and 6 bases from J, with 13 bases between. Germline CDR1 is MGHDK and CDR2 is SYGVNS. The CDR3 loop reads CASSEYSEQGDTQYF. In nucleotides, the CDR3 is TGTGCCAGCAGTGAATATTCGGAACAAGGGGATACGCAGTATTTT.

This chain connects TRBV25-1 to TRBJ2-1, with D tentatively TRBD1 (5 bases). Germline V CDR1 and CDR2: MGHDK, SYGVNS. There are 15 residues in the CDR3. V shed 6 bases and J shed 0 bases, with 12 bases lying between them. In DNA, the CDR3 is TGTGCCAGCAGCACAGGCCCTTACTCCTACAATGAGCAGTTCTTC. Its translation: CASSTGPYSYNEQFF.

With regard to this clonotype: An end of the junction differs from the germline gene, which may be a read error. V and J are TRBV5-1 and TRBJ1-2; TRBD1 agrees at 11 bases. In germline, CDR1 is SGHRS, CDR2 YFSETQ. The CDR3 extends over 15 amino acids. This CDR3 is CASSPGQGADYGCTF. The CDR3 DNA follows: TGCGCCAGCAGCCCCGGACAGGGGGCGGACTATGGCTGCACCTTC.